What follows describes a single T cell receptor beta chain. The target antigen is unknown. Distinct nucleotide sequences in the sample also encode this CDR3. This CDR3 contains 16 residues. Trimming pared 6 bases from V and 0 bases from J, leaving 15 bases between. CDR1 and CDR2 from the germline V gene are MDHEN and SYDVKM. The data derive from a study of OX40 agonist ivuxolimab in advanced cancers. Study-wide findings and caveats: Averaged across samples, CD8+ T cells carried more expanded clones than CD4+ did.

Libraries were prepared by immunoSEQ multiplex PCR; TCRdb keeps only in-frame clonotypes and omits some of them. This table has tens of thousands of clones, around nine tenths appearing once. The sequence derives from an adult with an advanced solid tumor such as melanoma, head and neck, liver or kidney cancer. The chain combines TRBV28 with TRBJ1-3; no definite D call. The sequencing used CD4+ or CD8+ T cells sorted from blood, collected in a trial of the OX40 agonist ivuxolimab. The CDR3 DNA is TGTGCCAGCAGCACCTATCAACTTAGCTCTGGAAACACCATATATTTT. It translates to CASSTYQLSSGNTIYF.